This T cell receptor (beta chain) was found in a study of blood T cell repertoires in COVID-19. Turning to the study itself: COVID-19 samples, acute and convalescent, were from the United States, Italy and Spain. PBMCs, B-cell-depleted T cells, or T cells were the source of the cDNA or gDNA that made up the material.

Per the study methods: Reference gene primer amplification gave nucleated cell count estimates. Only in-frame clones appear in the TCRdb table, and some are missing; sequencing was by immunoSEQ multiplex PCR. V and J calls and clone size are copied from that table; D and trimming were computed from the DNA. The sample holds fewer than 200,000 clones; roughly 84% are singletons and the top ten take approximately 5.4%. Seattle patients were enrolled during active infection and followed longitudinally. V lost 7 bases and J 4 bases, leaving 7 bases between the germline ends. The CDR3 is 12 residues long. The germline gives CDR1 KGHDR, CDR2 SFDVKD.

The V gene is TRBV24-1, the J gene TRBJ1-5; a weak D match, TRBD1 (6 bases). The origin of this receptor is a woman in her 50s with COVID-19, enrolled during active disease. Sequencing used peripheral blood. The CDR3 region has the DNA TGTGCCACCAGGGACAGAAATCAGCCCCAGCATTTT. This sequence encodes CATRDRNQPQHF.